The rows below give T cell receptor beta chains drawn from one sample of a study of cytotoxic CD8 clonotypes in ibrutinib-treated CLL. Only in-frame clones appear in the TCRdb table, and some are missing; sequencing was by immunoSEQ multiplex PCR. The sample includes tens of thousands of clones, 45% to 65% of them seen just once. This material consisted of PBMCs, taken before ibrutinib treatment. The receptors originated from a human donor with chronic lymphocytic leukemia. Both conserved end residues are trimmed from each CDR3. Each record gives: CDR3 protein, V gene, J gene, CDR3 length.

ASSLAGRGSGQPQH,TRBV5-6,TRBJ1-5,14
ASWGNTGELF,TRBV6-5,TRBJ2-2,10
ASSQAVGQVEYGYT,TRBV7-9,TRBJ1-2,14
ASSSGPKTYNEQF,TRBV11-3,TRBJ2-1,13
ASKMTGNTEAF,TRBV10-1,TRBJ1-1,11
ASSPLTASDTQY,TRBV11-2,TRBJ2-3,12
ASSYSGTGVDEQY,TRBV6-6,TRBJ2-7,13
ASNFWGRGDTQY,TRBV5-1,TRBJ2-3,12
ASSSTGDRGRDEQY,TRBV28,TRBJ2-7,14
ASSPWGGAVLGGYT,TRBV5-1,TRBJ1-2,14
ASSRLAGGGYEQF,TRBV19,TRBJ2-1,13
SVVGGVSYEQY,TRBV29-1,TRBJ2-7,11
ASSLDGPNSGNTIY,TRBV5-1,TRBJ1-3,14
ASAASYNEQF,TRBV6-5,TRBJ2-1,10
ASSLVAAAVNTEAF,TRBV5-1,TRBJ1-1,14
ASSLARGGDSPLH,TRBV5-4,TRBJ1-6,13
ASSIAPKYEQY,TRBV19,TRBJ2-7,11
ASSSWEAGTGELF,TRBV6-6,TRBJ2-2,13
AISDLGLAGVGTQY,TRBV10-3,TRBJ2-5,14
ASSVRQGLPIGYT,TRBV4-1,TRBJ1-2,13
ASSQTNEKLF,TRBV7-9,TRBJ1-4,10
ASSSTSTGSAEQY,TRBV7-8,TRBJ2-7,13
ASSTGQGDPEQY,TRBV19,TRBJ2-7,12
ASSQPEGTNTGELF,TRBV4-3,TRBJ2-2,14
ASSLAASGRGEQF,TRBV11-3,TRBJ2-1,13
ASSLSDLDTQY,TRBV5-1,TRBJ2-3,11
ASSIDRGSYPYEQY,TRBV19,TRBJ2-7,14
ASSSPGTSRGQF,TRBV19,TRBJ2-1,12
ASSLTGLAGGGGQY,TRBV5-1,TRBJ2-7,14
ASKSDGGSGANVLT,TRBV11-2,TRBJ2-6,14
ASSLDRGRWDGYT,TRBV5-1,TRBJ1-2,13
ASMDSQGVEKLF,TRBV6-1,TRBJ1-4,12
ASASGGTDTQY,TRBV2,TRBJ2-3,11
ASSSNTGGTTDTQY,TRBV11-2,TRBJ2-3,14
ASSWGLGDTDTQY,TRBV7-3,TRBJ2-3,13
ASSLDRGRSNQPQH,TRBV5-6,TRBJ1-5,14
ASSLAPGGEYGYT,TRBV5-1,TRBJ1-2,13
ASSPPGGYEQY,TRBV27,TRBJ2-7,11
ASSRARGGTYNEQF,TRBV11-2,TRBJ2-1,14
ATRDGRAYPYEQY,TRBV6-6,TRBJ2-7,13
ASSLAQGAYEQY,TRBV5-1,TRBJ2-7,12
ASSFPEETQY,TRBV5-4,TRBJ2-5,10
ASSQDGQGDQPQH,TRBV4-1,TRBJ1-5,13
ASSLGPGREQY,TRBV5-1,-,11
ASSPERGLNQETQY,TRBV18,TRBJ2-5,14
ASSEGRGRIQPQH,TRBV6-1,TRBJ1-5,13
ASSEWTGELF,TRBV10-1,TRBJ2-2,10
ASSLLTGGFQETQY,TRBV5-6,TRBJ2-5,14
ASSSASGLSSYNEQF,TRBV7-9,TRBJ2-1,15
ATSRGWRLGLAHSYEQY,TRBV15,TRBJ2-7,17